This T cell receptor beta chain was sequenced for a study of shared clonotypes between healthy human individuals. The protocol was immunoSEQ multiplex PCR, while the TCRdb copy is restricted to in-frame clones and leaves out a portion. The sample includes millions of clones, 85% to 95% of them seen just once. This CDR3 region has 10 residues. Germline CDR1 and CDR2: MNHNS and SASEGT. The V and J genes are TRBV6-1 and TRBJ2-5; no firm D call. TRBJ2-7 explains the end of the DNA better; the J call may be wrong. The source is a man in his late teens or twenties in good health. Material for sequencing was naive CD4+ T cells sorted from blood. As to subset: CD45RA+ positively selected. Here the CDR3 DNA reads TGTGCCACCAACAGCTACGAGCAGTACTTC. Translated: CATNSYEQYF.